These T cell receptor beta chains were read from a single sample in a study of CD8 T cells in Susac syndrome. TCRdb reprocessed the immunoSEQ multiplex PCR reads with MiXCR, giving one entry per CDR3 protein. The table shows more than 250,000 distinct CDR3 sequences, with about 92% occurring only once. Input material: CD4+ T cells from PBMCs. The receptors were sampled from a human donor with multiple sclerosis. CDR3s leave out the opening cysteine and the closing phenylalanine or tryptophan. Each record gives: CDR3 length, clone size, V gene, J gene, CDR3 protein. Clone size appears in some rows only: once, few, many, or a class for an expanded clone.

CDR3 length: 13
clone size: -
V gene: TRBV19
J gene: TRBJ1-1
CDR3 protein: ASSIGQGRGTEAF

CDR3 length: 12
clone size: -
V gene: TRBV20-1
J gene: TRBJ1-3
CDR3 protein: SAPDRASGNTIY

CDR3 length: 15
clone size: -
V gene: TRBV15
J gene: TRBJ2-7
CDR3 protein: ATSRDPGGRPAYEQY

CDR3 length: 12
clone size: once
V gene: TRBV7-9
J gene: TRBJ2-7
CDR3 protein: ASSSTLDNDEQY

CDR3 length: 12
clone size: -
V gene: TRBV2
J gene: TRBJ2-7
CDR3 protein: ASSGQGPWVEQY

CDR3 length: 13
clone size: -
V gene: TRBV18
J gene: TRBJ1-5
CDR3 protein: ASSQDRDSNQPQH

CDR3 length: 12
clone size: -
V gene: TRBV20-1
J gene: TRBJ1-5
CDR3 protein: SARTGQVYQPQH

CDR3 length: 13
clone size: -
V gene: TRBV5-1
J gene: TRBJ2-6
CDR3 protein: ASSLGGTGANVLT

CDR3 length: 15
clone size: -
V gene: TRBV3-1
J gene: TRBJ2-1
CDR3 protein: ASSPKSSSGEDNEQF

CDR3 length: 10
clone size: -
V gene: TRBV7-9
J gene: TRBJ1-1
CDR3 protein: ASSVRASEAF

CDR3 length: 14
clone size: -
V gene: TRBV5-1
J gene: TRBJ1-5
CDR3 protein: ASSTTGPYSNQPQH

CDR3 length: 14
clone size: -
V gene: TRBV5-4
J gene: TRBJ2-7
CDR3 protein: ASSRPLAGGSREQY

CDR3 length: 10
clone size: -
V gene: TRBV18
J gene: TRBJ2-7
CDR3 protein: ASSPPGAEQY

CDR3 length: 15
clone size: -
V gene: TRBV5-6
J gene: TRBJ2-1
CDR3 protein: ASSLARGGGSYNEQF

CDR3 length: 12
clone size: -
V gene: TRBV19
J gene: TRBJ1-4
CDR3 protein: ASSMGSGIAKLF

CDR3 length: 14
clone size: -
V gene: TRBV18
J gene: TRBJ1-2
CDR3 protein: ASSPTGIAISYGYT

CDR3 length: 11
clone size: -
V gene: TRBV18
J gene: TRBJ1-1
CDR3 protein: ASSPPTDTEAF

CDR3 length: 13
clone size: -
V gene: TRBV7-3
J gene: TRBJ2-7
CDR3 protein: ASSLRGGGTYEQY

CDR3 length: 16
clone size: -
V gene: TRBV5-4
J gene: TRBJ2-3
CDR3 protein: ASRPGLAGAHGADTQY

CDR3 length: 11
clone size: -
V gene: TRBV30
J gene: TRBJ2-5
CDR3 protein: AWSVQLVETQY

CDR3 length: 11
clone size: -
V gene: TRBV18
J gene: TRBJ1-5
CDR3 protein: ASSPQTGEGKH

CDR3 length: 14
clone size: -
V gene: TRBV5-6
J gene: TRBJ1-1
CDR3 protein: ASSSPGQGTGTEAF

CDR3 length: 12
clone size: -
V gene: TRBV7-7
J gene: TRBJ2-1
CDR3 protein: ASSLLPGVLEQF

CDR3 length: 13
clone size: -
V gene: TRBV7-9
J gene: TRBJ1-1
CDR3 protein: ASSVMKERGAEAF

CDR3 length: 13
clone size: -
V gene: TRBV2
J gene: TRBJ2-3
CDR3 protein: ATKPTGLATDTQY

CDR3 length: 11
clone size: few
V gene: TRBV5-5
J gene: TRBJ1-1
CDR3 protein: ASSLAGDTEAF

CDR3 length: 11
clone size: -
V gene: TRBV7-9
J gene: TRBJ2-1
CDR3 protein: ASSTPWGNEQF

CDR3 length: 12
clone size: once
V gene: TRBV7-9
J gene: TRBJ1-1
CDR3 protein: ASSFRKGGDEAF

CDR3 length: 9
clone size: -
V gene: TRBV3-1
J gene: TRBJ2-7
CDR3 protein: ASSAHYEQY

CDR3 length: 10
clone size: -
V gene: TRBV20-1
J gene: TRBJ2-1
CDR3 protein: SARASADEQF

CDR3 length: 11
clone size: once
V gene: TRBV7-2
J gene: TRBJ2-5
CDR3 protein: ASSLIPQETQY

CDR3 length: 13
clone size: -
V gene: TRBV10-3
J gene: TRBJ2-1
CDR3 protein: AISGGNSGEVEQF

CDR3 length: 13
clone size: once
V gene: TRBV20-1
J gene: TRBJ2-1
CDR3 protein: SARQLGSSYNEQF

CDR3 length: 13
clone size: -
V gene: TRBV14
J gene: TRBJ1-2
CDR3 protein: ASSLTSRDGYGYT

CDR3 length: 13
clone size: -
V gene: TRBV30
J gene: TRBJ2-1
CDR3 protein: AWSGIAGGGGGQF

CDR3 length: 12
clone size: -
V gene: TRBV5-1
J gene: TRBJ2-5
CDR3 protein: ASSFGAAQETQY

CDR3 length: 14
clone size: -
V gene: TRBV30
J gene: TRBJ2-3
CDR3 protein: AWSPSPGLATDTQY